Listed below are T cell receptor beta chains from one sample, sequenced in a study of cytomegalovirus exposure and HLA in healthy donors. Profiling relied on immunoSEQ multiplex PCR, and the TCRdb table lists in-frame clones only, not all of them. The sample shows over 95,000 clones, 70% to 85% of them seen only once. Sequences were obtained from PBMCs. These receptors all stem from a middle-aged man in good health and CMV-seropositive. CDR3s include the opening cysteine and the closing phenylalanine or tryptophan. D genes are given only for firm matches. A row's size may be missing; if present it is once, few, many or a size class.

j_call	v_call	d_call	clone_size	cdr3_nt	cdr3_aa
TRBJ2-5	TRBV7-9	TRBD1	NA	TGTGCCAGCAGCTTGGACAGGGGGCCGGTAGAGACCCAGTACTTC	CASSLDRGPVETQYF
TRBJ2-2	TRBV7-9	NA	NA	TGTTCCAGCAGCTCGCGCGGGTGGACCGGGGAGCTGTTTTTT	CSSSSRGWTGELFF
TRBJ2-1	TRBV11-3	TRBD2	NA	TGTGCCAGCAGCCCGGGACTAGCCTCCAATGAGCAGTTCTTC	CASSPGLASNEQFF
TRBJ1-5	TRBV6-5	TRBD1	NA	TGTGCCAGCAAGACGACAGGGGCTTTAAATCAGCCCCAGCATTTT	CASKTTGALNQPQHF
TRBJ2-2	TRBV7-2	NA	NA	TGTGCCAGCAGTCGTCCGAACACCGGGGAGCTGTTTTTT	CASSRPNTGELFF
TRBJ2-7	TRBV7-6	NA	NA	TGTGCCAGCAGCTCCTCCCCAGGGCCCTTCTACGAGCAGTACTTC	CASSSSPGPFYEQYF
TRBJ1-5	TRBV6-5	NA	NA	TGTGCCAGCAGTTATTCTGGGAGGAATCAGCCCCAGCATTTT	CASSYSGRNQPQHF
TRBJ2-3	TRBV5-1	TRBD1	NA	TGCGCCAGCATGGGTCCAGCAGGGGGCTACACAGATACGCAGTATTTT	CASMGPAGGYTDTQYF
TRBJ1-6	TRBV28	NA	NA	TGTGCCAGCAGTTTGGGGGGGTACTATAATTCACCCCTCCACTTT	CASSLGGYYNSPLHF
TRBJ2-1	TRBV6-4	NA	NA	TGTGCCAGCAGTGACTACCCAGGGAATGAGCAGTTCTTC	CASSDYPGNEQFF
TRBJ2-6	TRBV7-8	TRBD1	few	TGTGCCAGCAGCAACAGCCGGGACAGGGGGCTCACTGGGGCCAACGTCCTGACTTTC	CASSNSRDRGLTGANVLTF
TRBJ1-1	TRBV7-9	NA	few	TGTGCCAGCAGCTCGAGAGCGCAGGGGAGGGGCACTGAAGCTTTCTTT	CASSSRAQGRGTEAFF
TRBJ2-7	TRBV19	TRBD1	once	TGTGCCAGTTCCCAGGGACAGGGAGCCTACGAGCAGTACTTC	CASSQGQGAYEQYF
TRBJ2-5	TRBV5-1	NA	NA	TGCGCCAGCAGCAATGGGTCGGGAGTGCGGCGGAGGACCCAGTACTTC	CASSNGSGVRRRTQYF
TRBJ1-2	TRBV7-9	TRBD1	NA	TGTGCCAGCAGCTTCAGGGGGCGCGACGAGGTTTACTATGGCTACACCTTC	CASSFRGRDEVYYGYTF
TRBJ1-1	TRBV30	NA	NA	TGTGCCTGGAGTGTAGGGGGTAACACTGAAGCTTTCTTT	CAWSVGGNTEAFF
TRBJ2-7	TRBV7-2	TRBD2	NA	TGTGCCAGCGGGACTAGTACGCAGAAAGAGGAGCAGTACTTC	CASGTSTQKEEQYF
TRBJ2-3	TRBV7-3	NA	NA	TGTGCCAGCAGCTTTGAGAGGGGGAGAGATACGCAGTATTTT	CASSFERGRDTQYF
TRBJ1-1	TRBV10-3	TRBD1	NA	TGTGCCATCAGTGAGGGATTTACAGGGGCCGCCCGCACTGAAGCTTTCTTT	CAISEGFTGAARTEAFF
TRBJ1-6	TRBV7-9	NA	NA	TGTGCCAGCAGCCAAGAGAGGAATTCACCCCTCCACTTT	CASSQERNSPLHF
TRBJ2-3	TRBV5-1	TRBD2	NA	TGCGCCAGCAGCTTGGGACCAGCGGGGGGAATGGAAGATACGCAGTATTTT	CASSLGPAGGMEDTQYF
TRBJ1-5	TRBV28	TRBD1	NA	TGTGCCAGCGGGCCCGGGACAGAGAATCAGCCCCAGCATTTT	CASGPGTENQPQHF
TRBJ2-7	TRBV5-1	NA	NA	TGCGCCAGCAGCTTCCCCTCGGGGGGCACAGTCGAGCAGTACTTC	CASSFPSGGTVEQYF
TRBJ1-5	TRBV6-5	NA	NA	TGTGCCAGCAGGAAGGAGGGACCCCAGCCCCAGCATTTT	CASRKEGPQPQHF
TRBJ2-2	TRBV6-1	NA	NA	TGTGCCAGCAGTCAAAGGCGGTTGTCCACCGGGGAGCTGTTTTTT	CASSQRRLSTGELFF
TRBJ2-5	TRBV5-6	TRBD2	NA	TGTGCCAGCAGCTTGGCAGGACTAGCGGTATTCCAAGAGACCCAGTACTTC	CASSLAGLAVFQETQYF
TRBJ1-1	TRBV4-3	TRBD1	NA	TGCGCCAGCAGCCCGACGAGTACCGGGACAGGAGACCCTGAAGCTTTCTTT	CASSPTSTGTGDPEAFF
TRBJ2-5	TRBV9	TRBD2	NA	TGTGCCAGCAGCTCCGGCCCCTTGGCGGGGGGAGAGACCCAGTACTTC	CASSSGPLAGGETQYF
TRBJ1-1	TRBV27	TRBD1	NA	TGTGCCAGCAGTCCCGCCGGGACAGGGGCTTCGAACACTGAAGCTTTCTTT	CASSPAGTGASNTEAFF
TRBJ1-4	TRBV11-2	NA	NA	TGTGCCAGCAGCTTATCACCCCAGCTCGCGGGGTTTTTT	CASSLSPQLAGFF
TRBJ2-7	TRBV7-2	TRBD2	NA	TGTGCCAGCAGCTCCCTAGCGGGGAAGGGGCAGTACTTC	CASSSLAGKGQYF
TRBJ2-1	TRBV21-1	NA	NA	TGTGCCAGCAGCATCCCAGGGGTCGCGAAGGATGAGCAGTTCTTC	CASSIPGVAKDEQFF
TRBJ2-1	TRBV4-3	NA	NA	TGCGCCAGCAGCCATTCCCTGAGCGGAGGCGCCTACAATGAGCAGTTCTTC	CASSHSLSGGAYNEQFF
TRBJ1-3	TRBV5-5	NA	NA	TGTGCCAGCAGCCCGACCCGGGAGAGAATCTCTGGAAACACCATATATTTT	CASSPTRERISGNTIYF
TRBJ2-2	TRBV5-1	TRBD1	NA	TGCGCCAGCCGGACAGGGAGCTCCTCCGGGGAGCTGTTTTTT	CASRTGSSSGELFF